This TCR beta chain was observed in a study of shared clonotypes between healthy human individuals. This CDR3 spans 15 amino acids. Trimming removed 5 bases from V and 4 bases from J, with 15 bases in between. Germline lookup yields CDR1 MGHRA and CDR2 YSYEKL. Data came from immunoSEQ multiplex PCR; TCRdb stores just in-frame clones and leaves some out. The sample includes approximately 1,000,000 clones, about four fifths seen only once; the top ten take 0.4% to 0.55%. J is TRBJ1-5 and V is TRBV4-1; possible D gene TRBD1, 5 bases. The TCR originated in a man younger than 30 in good health. Some clones in this sample may be carry-over from other donors' samples. Sequenced input: memory CD4+ T cells from PBMCs. Subset reported: CD45RA-negative fraction. DNA of the CDR3: TGCGCCAGCAGCTTTACGGGGACGGGAAATCAGCCCCAGCATTTT. This translates into CASSFTGTGNQPQHF.